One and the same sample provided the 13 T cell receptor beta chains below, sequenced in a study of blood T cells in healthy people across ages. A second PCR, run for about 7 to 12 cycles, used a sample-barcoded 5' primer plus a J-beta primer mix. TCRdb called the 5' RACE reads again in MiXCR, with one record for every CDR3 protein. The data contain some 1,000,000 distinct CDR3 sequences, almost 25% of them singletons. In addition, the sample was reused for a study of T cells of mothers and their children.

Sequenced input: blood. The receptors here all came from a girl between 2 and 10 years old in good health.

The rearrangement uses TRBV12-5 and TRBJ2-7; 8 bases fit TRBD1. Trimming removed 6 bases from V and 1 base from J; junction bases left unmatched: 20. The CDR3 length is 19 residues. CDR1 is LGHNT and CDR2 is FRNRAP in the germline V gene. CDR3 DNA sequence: TGTGCTAGTGGCTATCCTGGACTCGTGACAGGGGCGACTTCCTACGAGCAGTACTTC. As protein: CASGYPGLVTGATSYEQYF.

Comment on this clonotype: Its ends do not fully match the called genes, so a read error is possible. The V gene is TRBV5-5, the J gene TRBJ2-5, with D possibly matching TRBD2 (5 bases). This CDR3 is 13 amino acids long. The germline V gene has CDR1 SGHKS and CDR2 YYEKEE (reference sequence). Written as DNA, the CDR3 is TGTGCCAGCAGGGGAGACCCTCAAGAGGCCCAGTACTTC. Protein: CASRGDPQEAQYF.

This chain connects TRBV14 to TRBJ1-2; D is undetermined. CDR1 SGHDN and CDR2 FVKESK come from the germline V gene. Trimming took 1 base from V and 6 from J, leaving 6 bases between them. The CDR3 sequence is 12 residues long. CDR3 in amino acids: CASSQVGDGYTF. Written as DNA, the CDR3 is TGTGCCAGCAGCCAAGTCGGGGATGGCTACACCTTC.

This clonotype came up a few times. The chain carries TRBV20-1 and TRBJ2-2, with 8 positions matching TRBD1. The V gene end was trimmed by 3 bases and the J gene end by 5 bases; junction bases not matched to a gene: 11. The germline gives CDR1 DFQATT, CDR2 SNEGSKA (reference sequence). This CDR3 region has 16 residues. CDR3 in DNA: TGCAGTGCTAGGTTACACTGGACAGGGTTGACCGGGGAGCTGTTTTTT. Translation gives CSARLHWTGLTGELFF.

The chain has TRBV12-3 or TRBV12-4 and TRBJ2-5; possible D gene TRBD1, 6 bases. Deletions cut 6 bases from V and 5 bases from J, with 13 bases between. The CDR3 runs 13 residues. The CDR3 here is CASSDRLKETQYF. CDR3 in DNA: TGTGCCAGCAGCGACAGGCTCAAGGAGACCCAGTACTTC.

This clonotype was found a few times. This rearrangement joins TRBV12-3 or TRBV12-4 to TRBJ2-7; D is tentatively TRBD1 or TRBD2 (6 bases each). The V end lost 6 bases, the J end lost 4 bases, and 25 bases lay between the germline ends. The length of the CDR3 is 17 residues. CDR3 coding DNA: TGTGCCAGCAGCGTCGGGGTTTCTCGGGGGCGCAGGTACGAGCAGTACTTC. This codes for CASSVGVSRGRRYEQYF.

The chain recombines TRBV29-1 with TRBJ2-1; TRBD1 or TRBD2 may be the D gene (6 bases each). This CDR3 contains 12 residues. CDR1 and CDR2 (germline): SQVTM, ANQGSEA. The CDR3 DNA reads TGCAGTTTTTGGTTAGGGGGGAATGAGCAGTTCTTC. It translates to CSFWLGGNEQFF.

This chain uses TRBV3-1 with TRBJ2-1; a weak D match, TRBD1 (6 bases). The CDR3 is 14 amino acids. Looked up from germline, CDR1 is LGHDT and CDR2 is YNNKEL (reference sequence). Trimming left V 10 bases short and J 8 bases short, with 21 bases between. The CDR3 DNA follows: TGTGCCACCTCGGGGACATTAAAATTAGATGAGCAGTTCTTC. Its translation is CATSGTLKLDEQFF.

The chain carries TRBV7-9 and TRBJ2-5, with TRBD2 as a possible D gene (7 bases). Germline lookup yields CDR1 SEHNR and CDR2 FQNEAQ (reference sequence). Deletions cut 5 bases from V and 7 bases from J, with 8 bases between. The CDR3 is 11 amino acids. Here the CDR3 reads CASSAGATQYF. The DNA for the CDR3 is TGTGCCAGCAGCGCGGGGGCGACCCAGTACTTC.

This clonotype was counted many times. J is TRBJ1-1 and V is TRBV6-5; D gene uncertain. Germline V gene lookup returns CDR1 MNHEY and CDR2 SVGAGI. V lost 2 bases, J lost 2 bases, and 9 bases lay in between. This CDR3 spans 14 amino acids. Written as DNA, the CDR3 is TGTGCCAGCAGTTACGTGGCAGCCAACACTGAAGCTTTCTTT. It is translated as CASSYVAANTEAFF.

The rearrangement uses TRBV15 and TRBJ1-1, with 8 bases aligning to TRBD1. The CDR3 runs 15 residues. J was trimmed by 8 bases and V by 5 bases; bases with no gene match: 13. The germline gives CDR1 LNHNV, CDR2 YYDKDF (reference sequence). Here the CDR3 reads CATSDRGRGHGEAFF. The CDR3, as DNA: TGTGCCACCAGCGATCGGGGCAGGGGGCATGGGGAAGCTTTCTTT.

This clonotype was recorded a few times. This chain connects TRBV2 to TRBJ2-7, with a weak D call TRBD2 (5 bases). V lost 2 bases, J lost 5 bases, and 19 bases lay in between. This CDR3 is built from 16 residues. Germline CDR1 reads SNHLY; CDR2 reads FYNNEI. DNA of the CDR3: TGTGCCAGCAGTGAATCCGTCCGGAGGTCGTACAACGAGCAGTACTTC. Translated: CASSESVRRSYNEQYF.

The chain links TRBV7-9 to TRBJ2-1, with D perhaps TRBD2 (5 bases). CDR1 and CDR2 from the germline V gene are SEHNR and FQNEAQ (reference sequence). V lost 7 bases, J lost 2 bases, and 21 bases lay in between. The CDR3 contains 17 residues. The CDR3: CASNPSSSGRTYNEQFF. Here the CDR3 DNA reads TGTGCCAGCAATCCTAGCTCTTCGGGAAGGACCTACAATGAGCAGTTCTTC. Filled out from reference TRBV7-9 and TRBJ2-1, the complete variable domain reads DTGVSQNPRHKITKRGQNVTFRCDPISEHNRLYWYRQTLGQGPEFLTYFQNEAQLEKSRLLSDRFSAERPKGSFSTLEIQRTEQGDSAMYLCASNPSSSGRTYNEQFFGPGTRLTVL.